Detailed here is one T cell receptor beta chain. Germline V CDR1 and CDR2: SGHAT, FQNNGV. The V gene end was trimmed by 5 bases and the J gene end by 7 bases; junction bases not matched to a gene: 8. The length of the CDR3 is 14 residues. This sample is part of a study of cytomegalovirus exposure and HLA in healthy donors. Study-level information: HLA-typed donors were the source of around 80 million unique TCRs, which an early data release held.

In the PCR, 60 Vbeta and 13 Jbeta primers were used. The table came from immunoSEQ multiplex PCR; TCRdb's copy has only in-frame clones and leaves some out. The data contain 95,000 to 150,000 clones, roughly four fifths of them seen just once; the ten biggest clones take up less than 3.5%. The TCR was taken from a woman aged 40 to 55 in good health and CMV-seropositive. Sequencing was done on a sample of PBMCs. The chain combines TRBV11-2 with TRBJ2-5, with 9 bases identical to TRBD1. The DNA of the CDR3 is TGTGCCAGCAGCCTGCAGGGACAGGGAGTGACCCAGTACTTC. This translates into CASSLQGQGVTQYF.